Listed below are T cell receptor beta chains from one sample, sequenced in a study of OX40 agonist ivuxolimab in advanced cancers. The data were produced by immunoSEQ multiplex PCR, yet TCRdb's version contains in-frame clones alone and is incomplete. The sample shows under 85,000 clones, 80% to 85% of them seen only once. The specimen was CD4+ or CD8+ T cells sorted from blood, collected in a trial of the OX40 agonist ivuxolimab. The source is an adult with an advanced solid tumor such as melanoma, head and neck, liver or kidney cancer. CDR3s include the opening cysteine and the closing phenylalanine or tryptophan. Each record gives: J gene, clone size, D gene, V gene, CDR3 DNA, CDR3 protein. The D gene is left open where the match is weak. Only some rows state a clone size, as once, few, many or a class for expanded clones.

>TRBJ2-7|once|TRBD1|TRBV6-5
TGTGCCAGCACTTTGGACAGGGGAGGAAGCGAGCAGTACTTC
CASTLDRGGSEQYF
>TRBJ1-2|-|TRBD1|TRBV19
TGTGCCAGTCGCGGCAGGGGGGGCCCCCTCTATGGCTACACCTTC
CASRGRGGPLYGYTF
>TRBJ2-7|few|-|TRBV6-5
TGTGCCAGCAGAAGAACAGCGTCCTCCTACGAGCAGTACTTC
CASRRTASSYEQYF
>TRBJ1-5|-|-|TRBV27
TGTGCCAGCAGGGAGGGAGGTGGCAATCAGCCCCAGCATTTT
CASREGGGNQPQHF
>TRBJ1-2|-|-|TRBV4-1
TGCGCCAGCAGCCAAGAGCTGGCTGGCTACACCTTC
CASSQELAGYTF
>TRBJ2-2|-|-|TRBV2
TGTGCCAGCAGGAGACAGCCCGAGCGTCTCCTATCCGGGGAGCTGTTTTTT
CASRRQPERLLSGELFF
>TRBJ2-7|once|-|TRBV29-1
TGCAGCGTGCCGAGGAGTTGTCTAGCACGTTACGAGCAGTACTTC
CSVPRSCLARYEQYF
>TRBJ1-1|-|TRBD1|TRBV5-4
TGTGCCAGCAGCCCCGGACAGGGGAATTTTGAAGCTTTCTTT
CASSPGQGNFEAFF
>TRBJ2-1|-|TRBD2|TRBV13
TGTGCCAGCAGCTCGGCTAGCGGATACAATGAGCAGTTCTTC
CASSSASGYNEQFF
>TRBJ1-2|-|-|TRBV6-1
TGTGCCAGCAGTGGAGCGGGACCTTACTATGGCTACACCTTC
CASSGAGPYYGYTF
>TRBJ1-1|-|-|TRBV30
TGTGCCTGGAGTGTCTACCAGTTGAACACTGAAGCTTTCTTT
CAWSVYQLNTEAFF
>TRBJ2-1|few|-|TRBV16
TGTGCCAGCAGCCCCACCGGGACACAGGTCCATGAGCAGTTCTTC
CASSPTGTQVHEQFF
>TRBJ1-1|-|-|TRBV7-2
TGTGCCAGCAGCCGGACCGTGAACACTGAAGCTTTCTTT
CASSRTVNTEAFF
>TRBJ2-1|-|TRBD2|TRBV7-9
TGTGCCAGCAGCCAACTAGCGGTATACAATGAGCAGTTCTTC
CASSQLAVYNEQFF
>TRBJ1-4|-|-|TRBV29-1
TGCAGCGTTGGCCCTGGGGGGGCGGTTGAAAAACTGTTTTTT
CSVGPGGAVEKLFF
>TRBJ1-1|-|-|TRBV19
TGTGCCAGTAAGGAGAGCGGGGCAGGGTTTACTGAAGCTTTCTTT
CASKESGAGFTEAFF
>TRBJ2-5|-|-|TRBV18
TGTGCCAGCTCACCGGTAAGAGGAGGAGAGACCCAGTACTTC
CASSPVRGGETQYF
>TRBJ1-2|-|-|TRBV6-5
TGTGCCAGCAGTTACGTATACAGGACTAACTATGGCTACACCTTC
CASSYVYRTNYGYTF
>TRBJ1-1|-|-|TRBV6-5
TGTGCCAGCAGTTACTCAGAGGGAGTGGGAGCTGAAGCTTTCTTT
CASSYSEGVGAEAFF
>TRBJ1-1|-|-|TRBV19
TGTGCCAGTACCCCTGAGATCTCCTTAAACACTGAAGCTTTCTTT
CASTPEISLNTEAFF